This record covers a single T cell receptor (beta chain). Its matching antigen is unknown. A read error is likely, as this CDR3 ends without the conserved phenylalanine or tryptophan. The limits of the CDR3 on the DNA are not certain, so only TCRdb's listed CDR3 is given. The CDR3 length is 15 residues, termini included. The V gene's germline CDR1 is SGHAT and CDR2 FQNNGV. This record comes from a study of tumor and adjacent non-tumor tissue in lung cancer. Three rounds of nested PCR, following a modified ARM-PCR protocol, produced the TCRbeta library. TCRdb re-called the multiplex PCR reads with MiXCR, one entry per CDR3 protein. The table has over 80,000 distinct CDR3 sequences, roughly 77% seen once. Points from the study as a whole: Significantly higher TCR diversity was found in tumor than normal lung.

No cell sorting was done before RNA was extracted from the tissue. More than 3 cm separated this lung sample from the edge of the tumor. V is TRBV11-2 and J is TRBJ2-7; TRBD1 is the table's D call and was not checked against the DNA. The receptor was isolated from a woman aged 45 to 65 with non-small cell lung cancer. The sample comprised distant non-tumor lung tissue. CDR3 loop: CVSSPWTGGGRELYS.